Below, 26 T cell receptor beta chains from the same sample are listed, as sequenced in a study of blood T cells in healthy people across ages. PCR was performed a second time for roughly 6 to 12 cycles using a sample-barcoded 5' primer and a J-beta primer mix. TCRdb fed the 5' RACE reads into MiXCR, producing one record per CDR3 protein. The table lists about 1.1 million distinct CDR3 sequences, roughly two fifths of them singletons. The sample comprised blood. Every receptor here comes from a man aged 18 to 30 in good health.

V is TRBV4-2 and J is TRBJ2-1; TRBD2 matches 8 bases. With V trimmed by 6 bases and J by 10 bases, 17 bases remained unmatched. CDR1 and CDR2 from the germline V gene are LGHNA and YNFKEQ. The CDR3 contains 16 residues. The CDR3 here is CASSLIPGLGIAEQFF. The CDR3 DNA reads as TGTGCCAGCAGTCTTATTCCGGGACTAGGGATTGCCGAGCAGTTCTTC.

This clonotype showed up just a few times. J is TRBJ1-5 and V is TRBV30; the D gene is possibly TRBD1 (6 bases). The germline V and J ends were trimmed by 2 bases and 3 bases, with 11 bases remaining between them. The CDR3 runs 14 residues. From germline, CDR1 is GTSNPN and CDR2 SVGIG (reference sequence). The CDR3 coding sequence is TGTGCCTGGAGTCCGGACAGTTACAATCAGCCCCAGCATTTT. It translates to CAWSPDSYNQPQHF.

This chain joins TRBV7-2 and TRBJ2-1; D not certain. The J call may be wrong; the DNA end is better matched by TRBJ2-7. The CDR3 runs 16 residues. CDR1 and CDR2 (germline): SGHTA, FQGNSA. CDR3 sequence reads: CASSPGPPSSYNEQYF. The CDR3, as DNA: TGTGCCAGCAGCCCAGGACCGCCGAGCTCCTACAATGAGCAGTACTTC.

This chain uses TRBV29-1 with TRBJ1-2, with TRBD1 identical over 8 bases. V lost 4 bases, J lost 2 bases, and 6 bases stayed unmatched. Germline CDR1 is SQVTM and CDR2 is ANQGSEA. This CDR3 is 14 amino acids long. CDR3 nucleotide sequence: TGCAGCGTTGGAGGCAGGGGGCAGAACTATGGCTACACCTTC. It is translated as CSVGGRGQNYGYTF.

The chain combines TRBV12-3 or TRBV12-4 with TRBJ2-5; D is perhaps TRBD2 (5 bases). The length of the CDR3 is 14 residues. Between the trimmed V and J ends, which lost 4 bases and 4 bases, there was a span of 13 bases. The CDR3 region is CASSYRTASETQYF. The DNA of the CDR3 is TGTGCCAGCAGTTATAGGACTGCCTCAGAGACCCAGTACTTC.

Of note for this clonotype: At one end, the junction sequence differs from germline, possibly due to a read error. V is TRBV27 and J is TRBJ2-4, with 8 bases lining up with TRBD1. The assigned J gene may be wrong: the sequence end matches TRBJ2-7 better. Germline assignment: CDR1 MNHEY and CDR2 SMNVEV (reference sequence). The CDR3 is 14 amino acids. CDR3 in DNA: TGTGCCGGCAGTTTTTCGACAGGGGTCGGCGAGCAGTACTTC. It yields the protein CAGSFSTGVGEQYF.

This sequence joins TRBV15 and TRBJ1-2; D unresolved. CDR3 length equals 14 residues. Germline V lookup: CDR1 LNHNV, CDR2 YYDKDF (reference sequence). V was shortened by 0 bases and J by 8 bases, with 13 bases between the two germline ends. The CDR3 DNA follows: TGTGCCACCAGCAGAGATAAGTCCGGTCGAGGCTACACCTTC. Translating it yields CATSRDKSGRGYTF.

The chain employs TRBV7-9 and TRBJ2-1; D uncertain. Trimming shortened V by 1 base and J by 8 bases, and 12 bases separated the two germline ends. The length of the CDR3 is 14 residues. CDR1 is SEHNR and CDR2 is FQNEAQ in the germline V gene (reference sequence). The CDR3: CASSLGGISDEQFF. The CDR3 DNA reads TGTGCCAGCAGCTTAGGTGGGATCAGCGATGAGCAGTTCTTC.

The gene calls are TRBV7-9 and TRBJ2-3; 13 bases are a match to TRBD2. Losses at the gene ends were 4 bases for V and 0 bases for J; bases not matched to a gene: 10. Looked up from germline, CDR1 is SEHNR and CDR2 is FQNEAQ (reference sequence). This CDR3 contains 19 residues. The CDR3 reads CASSSLTSGGITSTDTQYF. The CDR3, as DNA: TGTGCCAGCAGCTCGCTGACTAGCGGGGGGATTACAAGCACAGATACGCAGTATTTT.

The gene calls are TRBV11-1 and TRBJ2-3; D is perhaps TRBD2 (6 bases). The germline V gene encodes CDR1 SGHAT and CDR2 FQDESV (reference sequence). The CDR3 sequence is 13 residues long. Trimming left V 6 bases short and J 8 bases short, with 15 bases between. The CDR3 nucleotides are TGTGCCAGCAGAATACCGGGACTGGGTACGCAGTATTTT. This encodes CASRIPGLGTQYF. The variable domain in full, completed from reference TRBV11-1 and TRBJ2-3, reads EAEVAQSPRYKITEKSQAVAFWCDPISGHATLYWYRQILGQGPELLVQFQDESVVDDSQLPKDRFSAERLKGVDSTLKIQPAELGDSAMYLCASRIPGLGTQYFGPGTRLTVL.

J is TRBJ2-3 and V is TRBV4-1; D may correspond to TRBD1 or TRBD2 (7 bases each). V was cut by 5 bases and J by 3 bases, with 18 bases left in between. This CDR3 is built from 16 residues. CDR1 and CDR2 (germline): MGHRA, YSYEKL. CDR3 loop: CASSSRGGGRTDTQYF. The DNA of the CDR3 is TGCGCCAGCAGCTCCAGGGGAGGGGGCCGGACAGATACGCAGTATTTT.

Only a few counts were recorded for this clonotype. The chain has TRBV5-1 and TRBJ2-3, with TRBD2 as a possible D gene (5 bases). Germline assignment: CDR1 SGHRS and CDR2 YFSETQ. V lost 1 base and J lost 0, with 9 bases in between. The CDR3 spans 15 residues. CDR3 nucleotide sequence: TGCGCCAGCAGCTTGAAAAGGGAGAGCACAGATACGCAGTATTTT. Its translation is CASSLKRESTDTQYF. Looking up the rest from reference TRBV5-1 and TRBJ2-3 gives the full variable domain: KAGVTQTPRYLIKTRGQQVTLSCSPISGHRSVSWYQQTPGQGLQFLFEYFSETQRNKGNFPGRFSGRQFSNSRSEMNVSTLELGDSALYLCASSLKRESTDTQYFGPGTRLTVL.

In its sample, this clonotype was seen a few times. The chain recombines TRBV7-2 with TRBJ2-5; D not resolved. V lost 5 bases to trimming and J lost 11 bases, with 24 bases between them. The CDR3 spans 15 residues. Germline V gene data show CDR1 as SGHTA and CDR2 as FQGNSA. DNA for the CDR3: TGTGCCAGCAGCCATTACGAGAGGCCTGGGAATGAGCAGTACTTC. Translation: CASSHYERPGNEQYF.

This chain joins TRBV29-1 and TRBJ2-5; either TRBD1 or TRBD2 may fit D (5 bases each). The CDR3 sequence is 12 residues long. Trimming stripped 7 bases from V and 2 bases from J, with 11 bases between. From germline, CDR1 is SQVTM and CDR2 ANQGSEA. Here the CDR3 DNA reads TGCAGCGATCCGGGACCACAAGAGACCCAGTACTTC. Amino acids: CSDPGPQETQYF.

The chain carries TRBV27 and TRBJ1-6; D is unresolved. The germline gives CDR1 MNHEY, CDR2 SMNVEV (reference sequence). Trimming took off 2 bases at V and 7 bases at J, with 9 bases between the two ends. The CDR3 loop spans 14 amino acids. CDR3 amino acids: CASSLPQPNSPLHF. CDR3 coding DNA: TGTGCCAGCAGTTTACCACAGCCGAATTCACCCCTCCACTTT.

This chain links TRBV6-6 with TRBJ2-5, with D perhaps matching TRBD2 (6 bases). The V gene's germline CDR1 is MNHNY and CDR2 SVGAGI (reference sequence). Trimming took off 5 bases at V and 5 bases at J, with 15 bases between the two ends. The CDR3 is 14 residues long. In DNA, the CDR3 is TGTGCCAGCAGTCCGGGACTTCTAGGGGAGACCCAGTACTTC. This sequence encodes CASSPGLLGETQYF.

This clonotype was picked up one time. As DNA, the CDR3 is TGTGCCAGCAGCCCCGGGACAGGGACGAACACCGGGGAGCTGTTTTTT. Encoded protein: CASSPGTGTNTGELFF. This chain uses TRBV11-1 with TRBJ2-2; TRBD1 agrees at 9 bases. The V gene's germline CDR1 is SGHAT and CDR2 FQDESV (reference sequence). The length of the CDR3 is 16 residues. Trimming removed 5 bases from V and 0 bases from J; junction bases left unmatched: 4.

This clonotype was observed a handful of times. The chain has TRBV6-1 and TRBJ1-5; D remains ambiguous. Germline loops: CDR1 MNHNS, CDR2 SASEGT. Deletions cut 6 bases from V and 1 base from J, with 13 bases between. CDR3 size: 15 residues. The CDR3 DNA sequence: TGTGCCAGCAGCCGAGAGGGAGGCAGCAATCAGCCCCAGCATTTT. Amino acid sequence: CASSREGGSNQPQHF.

This clonotype was seen repeatedly, ten times or more. In nucleotides, the CDR3 is TGTGCCATCAGTGCACGGACTACTGGGGAGACCCAGTACTTC. It is translated as CAISARTTGETQYF. V is TRBV10-3 and J is TRBJ2-5, with D possibly matching TRBD2 (6 bases). Per the germline V gene, CDR1 is ENHRY and CDR2 is SYGVKD. The V gene lost 4 bases and the J gene lost 5 bases, with 14 bases spanning the gap. This CDR3 has 14 residues.

The rearrangement links TRBV4-1 to TRBJ1-1; weak D call: TRBD1 (6 bases). The CDR3 runs to 17 residues. The germline gives CDR1 MGHRA, CDR2 YSYEKL. The ends were cut back, 0 bases at V and 2 bases at J, with 16 bases in the middle. The CDR3 here is CASSQEQYRVGNTEAFF. CDR3 bases: TGCGCCAGCAGCCAAGAACAATACAGGGTAGGAAACACTGAAGCTTTCTTT.

The rearrangement joins TRBV20-1 to TRBJ1-1; D gene uncertain. The germline V and J ends were trimmed by 0 bases and 7 bases, with 9 bases remaining between them. There are 12 residues in the CDR3. The germline CDR1 and CDR2 sequences are DFQATT and SNEGSKA (reference sequence). CDR3 amino acids: CSARDPVSEAFF. In DNA form, the CDR3 reads TGCAGTGCTAGAGATCCGGTTAGTGAAGCTTTCTTT.

The chain has TRBV7-2 and TRBJ1-1; D uncertain. There are 14 residues in the CDR3. Germline CDR1 SGHTA, CDR2 FQGNSA. V was pared by 5 bases and J by 6 bases, with 16 bases between. CDR3 DNA sequence: TGTGCCAGCAGCGTAGGCCTTGGGTGGCCTGAAGCTTTCTTT. Translation: CASSVGLGWPEAFF.

J is TRBJ2-3 and V is TRBV24-1, with a tentative D call TRBD1 (6 bases). V lost 1 base and J lost 4, with 11 bases in between. Germline CDR1 and CDR2: KGHDR and SFDVKD. This CDR3 comprises 15 residues. CDR3 sequence: CATSDFRGGADTQYF. DNA of the CDR3: TGTGCCACCAGTGATTTCAGGGGCGGCGCAGATACGCAGTATTTT.

This clonotype was found many times. The chain links TRBV4-3 to TRBJ2-1; TRBD2 agrees at 10 bases. CDR3 length equals 15 residues. CDR1 is LGHNA, CDR2 YSLEER, per germline. With 4 bases clipped from V and 3 bases from J, the junction kept 3 bases outside the gene matches. The CDR3 spells CASSPVAGGYNEQFF. The DNA for the CDR3 is TGCGCCAGCAGCCCCGTAGCGGGGGGCTACAATGAGCAGTTCTTC.

This clonotype was counted once. This chain joins TRBV7-3 and TRBJ2-1; 8 nucleotides match TRBD2. Trimming removed 5 bases from V and 7 bases from J; junction bases left unmatched: 7. The CDR3 is 14 amino acids. The germline gives CDR1 SGHTA, CDR2 FQGTGA. The CDR3 sequence is CASSISGEQNEQFF. CDR3 nucleotide sequence: TGTGCCAGCAGCATTAGCGGGGAGCAAAATGAGCAGTTCTTC.

The chain uses TRBV20-1 and TRBJ1-6; possibly TRBD1 for D (6 bases). V dropped 1 base and J dropped 7 bases, with 17 bases sitting between them. There are 16 residues in the CDR3. Germline CDR1 DFQATT, CDR2 SNEGSKA (reference sequence). The DNA for the CDR3 is TGCAGTGCTAGAGGGGTCAGGGGCTCCGGCAATTCACCCCTCCACTTT. Translated, it gives CSARGVRGSGNSPLHF.